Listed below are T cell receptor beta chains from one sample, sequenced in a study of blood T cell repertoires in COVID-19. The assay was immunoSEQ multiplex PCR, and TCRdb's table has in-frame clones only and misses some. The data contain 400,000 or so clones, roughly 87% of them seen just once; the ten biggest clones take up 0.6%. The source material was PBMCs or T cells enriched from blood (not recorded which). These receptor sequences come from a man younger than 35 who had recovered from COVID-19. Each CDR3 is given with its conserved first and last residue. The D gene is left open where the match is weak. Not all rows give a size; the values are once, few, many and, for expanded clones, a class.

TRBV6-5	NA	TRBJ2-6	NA	CASRENSGANVLTF	TGTGCCAGCAGAGAGAACTCTGGGGCCAACGTCCTGACTTTC
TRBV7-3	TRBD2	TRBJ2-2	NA	CASSLTWLREGGELFF	TGTGCCAGCAGCTTAACGTGGTTAAGGGAGGGCGGGGAGCTGTTTTTT
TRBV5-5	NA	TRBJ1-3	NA	CASSFQQGAGNTIYF	TGTGCCAGCAGCTTTCAACAGGGTGCTGGAAACACCATATATTTT
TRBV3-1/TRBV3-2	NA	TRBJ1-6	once	CASSQTGSHSPLHF	TGTGCCAGCAGCCAAACAGGGTCGCATTCACCCCTCCACTTT
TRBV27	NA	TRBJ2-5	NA	CASSLDYAGSQETQYF	TGTGCCAGCAGTTTGGATTACGCAGGGTCCCAAGAGACCCAGTACTTC
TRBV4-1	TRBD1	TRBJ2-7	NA	CASSQGGTEPYEQYF	TGCGCCAGCAGCCAAGGGGGGACAGAACCCTACGAGCAGTACTTC
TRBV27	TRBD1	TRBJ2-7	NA	CAPEGQGVYEQYF	TGTGCCCCCGAGGGACAGGGGGTTTACGAGCAGTACTTC
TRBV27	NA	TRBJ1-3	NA	CASSLEGISGNTIYF	TGTGCCAGCAGTTTAGAGGGAATCTCTGGAAACACCATATATTTT
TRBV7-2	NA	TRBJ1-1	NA	CASSLWSARNTEAFF	TGTGCCAGCAGCTTATGGTCCGCGAGGAACACTGAAGCTTTCTTT
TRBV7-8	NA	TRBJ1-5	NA	CASSLTGKSNQPQHF	TGTGCCAGCAGCTTAACAGGGAAATCCAATCAGCCCCAGCATTTT
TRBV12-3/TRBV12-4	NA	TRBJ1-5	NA	CASSLRLNQPQHF	TGTGCCAGCAGTTTACGACTGAATCAGCCCCAGCATTTT
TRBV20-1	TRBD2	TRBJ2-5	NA	CSASARQAGGRGETQYF	TGCAGTGCTAGTGCGCGGCAAGCGGGAGGGAGAGGAGAGACCCAGTACTTC
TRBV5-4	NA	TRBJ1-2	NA	CASSPGRGTRLGYTF	TGTGCCAGCAGCCCTGGGCGGGGGACGAGACTTGGCTACACCTTC
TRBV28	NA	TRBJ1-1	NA	CASSSIEAFF	TGTGCCAGCAGTTCTATTGAAGCTTTCTTT
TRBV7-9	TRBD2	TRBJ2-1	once	CASSRTSGGNSYNEQFF	TGTGCCAGCAGCCGTACTAGCGGGGGAAACTCCTACAATGAGCAGTTCTTC
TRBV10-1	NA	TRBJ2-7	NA	CASSGSGGEQYF	TGCGCCAGCAGTGGGTCCGGGGGCGAGCAGTACTTC
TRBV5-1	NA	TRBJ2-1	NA	CASSGRGGQFF	TGCGCCAGCAGCGGCAGGGGCGGGCAGTTCTTC
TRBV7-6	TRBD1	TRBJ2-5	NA	CASSLEQGLGETQYF	TGTGCCAGCAGCTTAGAACAGGGGCTGGGGGAGACCCAGTACTTC
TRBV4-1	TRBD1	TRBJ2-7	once	CASSNPYKGASHEQYF	TGCGCCAGCAGCAACCCCTATAAGGGGGCGAGCCACGAGCAGTACTTC
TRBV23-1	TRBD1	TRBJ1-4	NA	CASSQIAGQGAGEKLFF	TGCGCCAGCAGTCAAATCGCAGGACAGGGGGCGGGTGAAAAACTGTTTTTT
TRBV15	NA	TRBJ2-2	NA	CATSRTLTGELFF	TGTGCCACCAGCAGGACACTCACCGGGGAGCTGTTTTTT
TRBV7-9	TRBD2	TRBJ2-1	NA	CASGGTSGFNEQFF	TGTGCCAGCGGGGGGACTAGCGGGTTCAATGAGCAGTTCTTC
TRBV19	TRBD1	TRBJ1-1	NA	CASRTGGLSSEAFF	TGTGCCAGTAGGACAGGGGGCTTATCTTCTGAAGCTTTCTTT
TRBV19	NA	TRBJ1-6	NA	CASSTDSSYNSPLHF	TGTGCCAGTAGTACCGACAGCTCCTATAATTCACCCCTCCACTTT
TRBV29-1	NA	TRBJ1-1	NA	CSVASWRGMNTEAFF	TGCAGCGTTGCCTCTTGGAGGGGTATGAACACTGAAGCTTTCTTT
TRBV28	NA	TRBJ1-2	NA	CASSFREGPNYGYTF	TGTGCCAGCAGTTTTCGGGAGGGGCCAAACTATGGCTACACCTTC
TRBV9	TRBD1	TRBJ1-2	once	CASSVADVRTGADGYTF	TGTGCCAGCAGCGTAGCGGATGTGAGGACAGGGGCTGATGGCTACACCTTC
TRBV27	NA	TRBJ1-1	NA	CASSSRQSYTEAFF	TGTGCCAGCAGTTCGAGACAGAGTTACACTGAAGCTTTCTTT
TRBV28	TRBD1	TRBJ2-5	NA	CASRPGQGIETQYF	TGTGCCAGCAGGCCGGGACAGGGGATAGAGACCCAGTACTTC
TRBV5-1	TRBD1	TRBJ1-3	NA	CASSLGTGAGNTIYF	TGCGCCAGCAGCTTAGGGACAGGGGCAGGAAACACCATATATTTT
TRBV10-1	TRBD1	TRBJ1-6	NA	CASSGTGGASPLHF	TGCGCCAGCAGTGGGACAGGGGGCGCTTCACCCCTCCACTTT
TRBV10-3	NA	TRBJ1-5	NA	CASSTDSNQPQHF	TGTGCCTCCTCGACTGATAGCAATCAGCCCCAGCATTTT
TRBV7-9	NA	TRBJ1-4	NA	CASSKKSGSVEKLFF	TGTGCCAGCAGCAAGAAGTCAGGGTCTGTTGAAAAACTGTTTTTT
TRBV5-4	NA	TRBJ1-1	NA	CASSGRQNTEAFF	TGTGCCAGCAGCGGCAGACAGAACACTGAAGCTTTCTTT
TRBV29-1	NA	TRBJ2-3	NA	CSALSDGTDTQYF	TGCAGCGCCCTTAGCGACGGCACAGATACGCAGTATTTT
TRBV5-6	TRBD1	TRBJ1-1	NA	CASSGWDRDTEAFF	TGTGCCAGCAGCGGTTGGGACAGGGATACTGAAGCTTTCTTT
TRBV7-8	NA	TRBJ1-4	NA	CASSPRAGADEKLFF	TGTGCCAGCAGCCCCCGCGCAGGGGCTGATGAAAAACTGTTTTTT
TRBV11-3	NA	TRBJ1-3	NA	CASSTRTDSGNTIYF	TGTGCCAGCAGCACCCGGACAGATAGCGGAAACACCATATATTTT
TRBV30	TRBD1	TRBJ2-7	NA	CAWVTNTGGSFEQYF	TGTGCCTGGGTGACCAACACAGGGGGTAGCTTCGAGCAGTACTTC
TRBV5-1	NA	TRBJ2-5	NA	CASSLGGLQETQYF	TGCGCCAGCAGCTTGGGAGGACTCCAAGAGACCCAGTACTTC
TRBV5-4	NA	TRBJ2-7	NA	CASSLGVRDEQYF	TGTGCCAGCAGCTTGGGTGTCCGCGACGAGCAGTACTTC
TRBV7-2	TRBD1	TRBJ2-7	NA	CASSPYQDRGDEQYF	TGTGCCAGCAGCCCCTACCAGGACAGGGGGGACGAGCAGTACTTC
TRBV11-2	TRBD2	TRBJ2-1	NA	CASSFLADYNEQFF	TGTGCCAGCAGTTTCCTAGCGGACTACAATGAGCAGTTCTTC